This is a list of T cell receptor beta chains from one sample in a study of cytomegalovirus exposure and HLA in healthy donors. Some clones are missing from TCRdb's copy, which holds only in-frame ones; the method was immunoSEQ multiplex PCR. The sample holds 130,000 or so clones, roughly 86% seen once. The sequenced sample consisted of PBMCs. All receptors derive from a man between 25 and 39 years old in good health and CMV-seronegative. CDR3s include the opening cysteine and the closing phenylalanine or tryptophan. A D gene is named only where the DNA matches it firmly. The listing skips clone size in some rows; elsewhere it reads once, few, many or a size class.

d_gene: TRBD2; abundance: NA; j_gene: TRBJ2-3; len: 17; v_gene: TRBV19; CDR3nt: TGTGCCAGTAGTGCATTCTGGGCTAGCGGGGCCACAGATACGCAGTATTTT; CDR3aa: CASSAFWASGATDTQYF
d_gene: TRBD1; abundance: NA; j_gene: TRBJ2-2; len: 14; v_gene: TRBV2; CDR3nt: TGTGCCAGTACCGGGACAGGGAACACCGGGGAGCTGTTTTTT; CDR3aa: CASTGTGNTGELFF
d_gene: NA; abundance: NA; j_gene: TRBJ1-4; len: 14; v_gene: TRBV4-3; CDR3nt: TGCGCCAGCAGCCAAGATCGGGGGAATGAAAAACTGTTTTTT; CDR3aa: CASSQDRGNEKLFF
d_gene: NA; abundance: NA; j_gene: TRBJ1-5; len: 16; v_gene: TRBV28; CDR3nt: TGTGCCAGCAGACCTGACCGGGACTGGGACAATCAGCCCCAGCATTTT; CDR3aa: CASRPDRDWDNQPQHF
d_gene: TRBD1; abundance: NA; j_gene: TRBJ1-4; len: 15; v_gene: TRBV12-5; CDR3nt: TGTGCTAGTGGTTTGGTGGAAGGGGGCCCTGAAAAACTGTTTTTT; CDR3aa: CASGLVEGGPEKLFF
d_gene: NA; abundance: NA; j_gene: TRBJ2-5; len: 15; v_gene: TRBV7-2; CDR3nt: TGTGCCAGCAGCTTAGCGCCAGTTCGTCAAGAGACCCAGTACTTC; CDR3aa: CASSLAPVRQETQYF
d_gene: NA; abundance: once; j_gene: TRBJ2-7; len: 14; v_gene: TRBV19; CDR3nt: TGTGCCAGTAGTATTTTCGGCAGTGACTCCGAGCAGTACTTC; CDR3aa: CASSIFGSDSEQYF
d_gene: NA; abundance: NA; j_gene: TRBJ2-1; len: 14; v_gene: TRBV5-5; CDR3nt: TGTGCCAGCAGCTTTGGACGGGGGTACGGTGAGCAGTTCTTC; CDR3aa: CASSFGRGYGEQFF
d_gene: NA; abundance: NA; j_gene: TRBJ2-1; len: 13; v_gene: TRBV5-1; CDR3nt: TGCGCCAGCTCTGCTGCCTCACTGAATGAGCAGTTCTTC; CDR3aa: CASSAASLNEQFF
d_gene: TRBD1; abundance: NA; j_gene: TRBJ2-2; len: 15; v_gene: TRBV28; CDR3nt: TGTGCCAGCAGTATAAATACAGGGGCGGGCGGGGAGCTGTTTTTT; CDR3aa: CASSINTGAGGELFF
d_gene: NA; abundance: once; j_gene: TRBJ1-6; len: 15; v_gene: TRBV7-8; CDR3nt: TGTGCCAGCAGCTTAGCAAGGGGGGGCGTAGGACCCCTCCACTTT; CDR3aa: CASSLARGGVGPLHF
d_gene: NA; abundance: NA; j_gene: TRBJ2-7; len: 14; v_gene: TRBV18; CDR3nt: TGTGCCAGCTCACCACCGGTCTCGAGGTACGAGCAGTACTTC; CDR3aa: CASSPPVSRYEQYF
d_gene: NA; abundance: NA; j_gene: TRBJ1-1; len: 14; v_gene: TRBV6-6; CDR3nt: TGTGCCAGCAGTTACGGTGGGGGGTTTGCTGAAGCTTTCTTT; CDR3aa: CASSYGGGFAEAFF
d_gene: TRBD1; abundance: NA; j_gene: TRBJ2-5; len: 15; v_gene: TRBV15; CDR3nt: TGTGCCACCAGCAGGGACAGGGGGCAGGGAGAGACCCAGTACTTC; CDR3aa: CATSRDRGQGETQYF
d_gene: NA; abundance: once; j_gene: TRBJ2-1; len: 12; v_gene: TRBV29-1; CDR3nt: TGCAGCGTTGAAGAGACATACAATGAGCAGTTCTTC; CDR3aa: CSVEETYNEQFF
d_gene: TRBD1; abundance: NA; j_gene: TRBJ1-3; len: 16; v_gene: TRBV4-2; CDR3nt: TGTGCCAGCAGCCAAGCACAGGGGGGCGATGGAAACACCATATATTTT; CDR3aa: CASSQAQGGDGNTIYF
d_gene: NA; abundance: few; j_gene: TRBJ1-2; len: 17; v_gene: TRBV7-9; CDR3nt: TGTGCCAGCAGCTTAGATGGCAGGGCTACCCTACACTATGGCTACACCTTC; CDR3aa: CASSLDGRATLHYGYTF
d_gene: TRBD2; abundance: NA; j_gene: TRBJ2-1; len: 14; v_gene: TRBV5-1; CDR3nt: TGCGCCAGCAGCAATCCAGCGGGGGACAATGAGCAGTTCTTC; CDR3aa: CASSNPAGDNEQFF
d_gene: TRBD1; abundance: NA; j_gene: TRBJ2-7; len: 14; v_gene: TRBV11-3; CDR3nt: TGTGCCAGCAGCGAGGGACAGGCCCCCTACGAGCAGTACTTC; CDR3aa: CASSEGQAPYEQYF